This T cell receptor beta chain was identified in a study of blood T cells in healthy people across ages. Study conclusions and caveats: Estimated diversity that came from one million T cells was considered an underestimate. Across the age range, TCR beta diversity per million T cells fell in a roughly linear way.

V gave up 2 bases and J gave up 4 bases; unmatched junction bases: 1. This CDR3 contains 14 residues. Germline V CDR1 and CDR2: MNHNY, SVGAGI (reference sequence). Through a sample-barcoded 5' primer and a J-beta primer mix, a second PCR was run for 7 to 11 cycles. Unique molecular identifiers of 12 random nucleotides labeled each cDNA. TCRdb redid the calling of the 5' RACE reads with MiXCR, one entry per CDR3 protein. The profile shows 600,000 or so distinct CDR3 sequences, around 48% of them singletons. There are many counts of this clonotype. The target antigen is unknown. The clonotype was recovered from a man of 80 years or more in good health. The chain links TRBV6-6 to TRBJ1-4; TRBD1 matches 7 bases. Sequenced input: blood. In nucleotides, the CDR3 is TGTGCCAGCAGTTACGGGACAGATAATGAAAAACTGTTTTTT. Translating it yields CASSYGTDNEKLFF.